The present entry profiles one T cell receptor (beta chain) with its context. The source of the sample is a study of T cell responses to AZD1222 COVID-19 vaccine. Sequencing used immunoSEQ multiplex PCR; TCRdb keeps in-frame clones, though not all of them. The sample has 130,000 to 150,000 clones, approximately 89% seen once; the top ten hold around 1.5%. Trimming shortened V by 7 bases and J by 4 bases, and 17 bases separated the two germline ends. Germline values: CDR1 MDHEN, CDR2 SYDVKM. The CDR3 has 15 amino acids. The rearrangement joins TRBV28 to TRBJ1-5, with unresolved D. Sample: peripheral blood, taken 28 days after the second AZD1222 dose. The clonotype originates from an adult who received the AZD1222 COVID-19 vaccine. The CDR3, as DNA: TGTGCCAGCACCTTGGAAGGCCCGAGGAATCAGCCCCAGCATTTT. Amino acid sequence: CASTLEGPRNQPQHF.